This T cell receptor beta chain was identified in a study of CD8 T cells in Susac syndrome. The RNA, 0.5 to 1 ug, was put through reverse transcription using random hexamers. Each CDR3 protein gets one entry after TCRdb re-called the immunoSEQ multiplex PCR reads with MiXCR. The sample consists of around 150,000 distinct CDR3 sequences, around 95% of them appearing once. Between the trimmed V and J ends, which lost 4 bases and 5 bases, there was a span of 12 bases. The CDR3 is 14 amino acids. The sequence was obtained from a human donor with Susac syndrome. This rearrangement joins TRBV12-3 or TRBV12-4 to TRBJ1-5, with D perhaps matching TRBD1 (5 bases). Sequenced sample: CD4+ T cells from PBMCs. CDR3 sequence (DNA): TGTGCCAGCAGTTCTAGGAGGGGTTATCAGCCCCAGCATTTT. It is translated as CASSSRRGYQPQHF.